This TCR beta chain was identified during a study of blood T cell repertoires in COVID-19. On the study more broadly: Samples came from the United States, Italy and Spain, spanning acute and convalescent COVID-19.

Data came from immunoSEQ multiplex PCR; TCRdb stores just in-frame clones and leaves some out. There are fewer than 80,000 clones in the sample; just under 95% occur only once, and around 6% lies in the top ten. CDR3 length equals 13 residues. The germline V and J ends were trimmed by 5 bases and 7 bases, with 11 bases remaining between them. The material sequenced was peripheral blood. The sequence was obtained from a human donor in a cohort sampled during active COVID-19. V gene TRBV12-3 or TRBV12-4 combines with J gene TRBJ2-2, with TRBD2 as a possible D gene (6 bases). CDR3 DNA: TGTGCCAGCAGTCATGATAGCGGCGGGGAGCTGTTTTTT. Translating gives CASSHDSGGELFF.